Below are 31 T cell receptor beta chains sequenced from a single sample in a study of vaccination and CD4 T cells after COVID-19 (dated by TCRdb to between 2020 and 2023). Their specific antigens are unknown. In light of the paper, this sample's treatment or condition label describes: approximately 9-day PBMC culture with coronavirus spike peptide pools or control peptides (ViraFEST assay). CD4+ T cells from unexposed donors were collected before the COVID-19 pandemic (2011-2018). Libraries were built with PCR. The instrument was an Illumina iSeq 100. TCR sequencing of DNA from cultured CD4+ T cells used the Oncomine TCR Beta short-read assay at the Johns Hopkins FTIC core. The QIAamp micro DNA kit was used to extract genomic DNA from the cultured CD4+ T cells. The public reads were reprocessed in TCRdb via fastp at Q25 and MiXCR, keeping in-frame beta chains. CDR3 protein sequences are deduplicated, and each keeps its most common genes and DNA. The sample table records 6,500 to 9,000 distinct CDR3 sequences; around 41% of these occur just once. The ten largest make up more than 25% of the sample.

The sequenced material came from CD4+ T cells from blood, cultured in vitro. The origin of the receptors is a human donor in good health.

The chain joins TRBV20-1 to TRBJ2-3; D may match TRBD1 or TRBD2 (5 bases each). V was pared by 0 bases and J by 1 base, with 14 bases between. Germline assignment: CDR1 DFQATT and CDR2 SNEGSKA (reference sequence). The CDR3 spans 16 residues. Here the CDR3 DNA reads TGCAGTGCTAGAGAACTGGGGACCTACCGCACAGATACGCAGTATTTT. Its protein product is CSARELGTYRTDTQYF.

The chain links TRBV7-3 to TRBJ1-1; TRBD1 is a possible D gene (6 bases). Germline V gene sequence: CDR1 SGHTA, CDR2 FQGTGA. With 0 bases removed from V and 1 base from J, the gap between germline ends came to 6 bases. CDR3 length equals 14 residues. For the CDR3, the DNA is TGTGCCAGCAGCTTAACAGGGGGGAACACTGAAGCTTTCTTT. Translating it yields CASSLTGGNTEAFF.

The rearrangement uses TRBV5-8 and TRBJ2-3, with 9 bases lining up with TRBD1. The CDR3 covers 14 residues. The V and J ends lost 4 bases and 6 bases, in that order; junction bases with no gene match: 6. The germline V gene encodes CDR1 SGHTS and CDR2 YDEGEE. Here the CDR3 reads CASSLDRGMDTQYF. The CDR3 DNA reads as TGTGCCAGCAGCCTAGACAGGGGGATGGATACGCAGTATTTT.

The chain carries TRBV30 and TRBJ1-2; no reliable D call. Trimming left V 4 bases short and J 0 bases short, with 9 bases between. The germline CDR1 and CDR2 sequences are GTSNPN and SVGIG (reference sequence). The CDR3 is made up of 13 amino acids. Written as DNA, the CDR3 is TGTGCCTGGACTCCTAGCGCTAACTATGGCTACACCTTC. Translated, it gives CAWTPSANYGYTF.

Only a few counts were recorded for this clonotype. CDR3 nucleotide sequence: TGTGCCAGCAGCCAGACAGTGACCGGAAACACCATATATTTT. It codes for CASSQTVTGNTIYF. V is TRBV27 and J is TRBJ1-3; D possibly corresponds to TRBD1 (5 bases). CDR3 size: 14 residues. With 6 bases removed from V and 4 bases from J, the gap between germline ends came to 13 bases. Germline assignment: CDR1 MNHEY and CDR2 SMNVEV (reference sequence).

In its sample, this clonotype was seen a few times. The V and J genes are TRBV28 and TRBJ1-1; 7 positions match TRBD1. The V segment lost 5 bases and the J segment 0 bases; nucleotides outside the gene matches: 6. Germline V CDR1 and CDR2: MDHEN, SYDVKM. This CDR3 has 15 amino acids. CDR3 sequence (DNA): TGTGCCAGCAGTCAGACAGGGTGGTTGAACACTGAAGCTTTCTTT. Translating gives CASSQTGWLNTEAFF.

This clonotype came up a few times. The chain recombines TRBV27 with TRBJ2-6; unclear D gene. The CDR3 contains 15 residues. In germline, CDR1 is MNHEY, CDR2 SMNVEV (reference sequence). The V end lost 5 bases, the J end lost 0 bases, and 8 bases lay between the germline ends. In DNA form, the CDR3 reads TGTGCCAGCAGTCCCGACGGCTCTGGGGCCAACGTCCTGACTTTC. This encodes CASSPDGSGANVLTF. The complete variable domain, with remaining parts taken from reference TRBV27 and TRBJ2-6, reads EAQVTQNPRYLITVTGKKLTVTCSQNMNHEYMSWYRQDPGLGLRQIYYSMNVEVTDKGDVPEGYKVSRKEKRNFPLILESPSPNQTSLYFCASSPDGSGANVLTFGAGSRLTVL.

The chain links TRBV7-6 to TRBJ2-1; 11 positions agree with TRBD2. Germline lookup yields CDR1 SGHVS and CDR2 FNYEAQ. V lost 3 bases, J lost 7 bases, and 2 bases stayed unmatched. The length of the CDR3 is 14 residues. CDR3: CASSLGLAVNEQFF. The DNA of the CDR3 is TGTGCCAGCAGCTTGGGACTAGCGGTGAATGAGCAGTTCTTC.

The CDR3 region has the DNA TGTGCCAGCAGTGAACTGGGGACTAGCGGGACCGCCTACGAGCAGTACTTC. Encoded protein: CASSELGTSGTAYEQYF. V gene TRBV6-1 combines with J gene TRBJ2-7; 13 bases are a match to TRBD2. There are 17 residues in the CDR3. V shed 2 bases, J shed 2 bases, and the junction held 6 bases outside the gene matches. Per germline, CDR1 MNHNS and CDR2 SASEGT.

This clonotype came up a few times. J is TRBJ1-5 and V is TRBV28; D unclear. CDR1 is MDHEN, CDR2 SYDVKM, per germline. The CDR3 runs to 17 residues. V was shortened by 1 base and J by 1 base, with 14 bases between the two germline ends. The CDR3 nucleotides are TGTGCCAGCAGTTTATTTGTTCCAACCACAAGCAATCAGCCCCAGCATTTT. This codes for CASSLFVPTTSNQPQHF. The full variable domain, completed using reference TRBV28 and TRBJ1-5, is DVKVTQSSRYLVKRTGEKVFLECVQDMDHENMFWYRQDPGLGLRLIYFSYDVKMKEKGDIPEGYSVSREKKERFSLILESASTNQTSMYLCASSLFVPTTSNQPQHFGDGTRLSIL.

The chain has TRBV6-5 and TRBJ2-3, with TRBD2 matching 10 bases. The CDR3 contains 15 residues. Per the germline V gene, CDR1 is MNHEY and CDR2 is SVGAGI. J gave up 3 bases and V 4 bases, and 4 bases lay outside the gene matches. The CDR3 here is CASSSSGRGTDTQYF. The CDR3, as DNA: TGTGCCAGCAGTTCAAGCGGGAGGGGAACAGATACGCAGTATTTT.

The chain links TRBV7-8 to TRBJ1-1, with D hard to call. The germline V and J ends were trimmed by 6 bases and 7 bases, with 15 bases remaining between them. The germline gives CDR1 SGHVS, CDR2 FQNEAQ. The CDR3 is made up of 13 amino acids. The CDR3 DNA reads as TGTGCCAGCAGGCTGGGCCAGACCTTTGAAGCTTTCTTT. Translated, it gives CASRLGQTFEAFF.

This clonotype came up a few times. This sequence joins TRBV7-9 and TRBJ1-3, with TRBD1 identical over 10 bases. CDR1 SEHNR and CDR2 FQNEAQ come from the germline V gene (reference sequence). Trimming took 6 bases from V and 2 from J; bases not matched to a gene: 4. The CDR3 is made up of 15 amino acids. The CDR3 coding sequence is TGTGCCAGCAGTTCTGGACAGGGGGCTGGAAACACCATATATTTT. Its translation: CASSSGQGAGNTIYF.

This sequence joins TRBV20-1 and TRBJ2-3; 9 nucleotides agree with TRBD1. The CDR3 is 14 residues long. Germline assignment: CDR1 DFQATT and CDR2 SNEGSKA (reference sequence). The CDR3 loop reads CSTRDRATTDTQYF. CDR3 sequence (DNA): TGCAGCACCCGGGACAGGGCCACCACAGATACGCAGTATTTT.

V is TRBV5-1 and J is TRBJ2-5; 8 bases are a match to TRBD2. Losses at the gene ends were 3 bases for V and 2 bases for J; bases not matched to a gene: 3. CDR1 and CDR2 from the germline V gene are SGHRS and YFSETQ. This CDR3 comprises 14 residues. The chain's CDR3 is CASSSTSGQETQYF. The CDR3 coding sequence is TGCGCCAGCAGCTCCACTAGCGGACAAGAGACCCAGTACTTC.

This chain's CDR3 is CASSRTGGETQYF. CDR3 DNA: TGTGCCAGCAGCCGAACAGGGGGAGAGACCCAGTACTTC. This sequence joins TRBV11-2 and TRBJ2-5, with 8 bases identical to TRBD1. The CDR3 totals 13 residues. The trim removed 5 bases at V and 4 bases at J, leaving 3 bases unmatched. Germline V gives CDR1 SGHAT, CDR2 FQNNGV.

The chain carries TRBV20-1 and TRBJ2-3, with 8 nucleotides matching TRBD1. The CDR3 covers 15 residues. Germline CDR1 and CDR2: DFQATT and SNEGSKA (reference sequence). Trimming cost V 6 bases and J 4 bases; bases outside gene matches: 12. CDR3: CSATKGMTGADTQYF. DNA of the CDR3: TGCAGTGCAACCAAAGGGATGACAGGGGCAGATACGCAGTATTTT.

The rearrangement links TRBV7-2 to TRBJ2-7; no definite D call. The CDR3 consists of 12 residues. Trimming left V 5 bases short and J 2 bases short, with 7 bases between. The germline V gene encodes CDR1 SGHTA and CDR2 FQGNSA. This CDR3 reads CASSPRTYEQYF. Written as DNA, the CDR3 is TGTGCCAGCAGCCCCCGAACCTACGAGCAGTACTTC.

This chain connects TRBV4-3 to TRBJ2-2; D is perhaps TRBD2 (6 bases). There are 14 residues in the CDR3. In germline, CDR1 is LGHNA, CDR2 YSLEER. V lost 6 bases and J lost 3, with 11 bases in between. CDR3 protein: CASSGGAHTGELFF. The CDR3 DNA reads TGCGCCAGCAGTGGAGGGGCTCACACCGGGGAGCTGTTTTTT.

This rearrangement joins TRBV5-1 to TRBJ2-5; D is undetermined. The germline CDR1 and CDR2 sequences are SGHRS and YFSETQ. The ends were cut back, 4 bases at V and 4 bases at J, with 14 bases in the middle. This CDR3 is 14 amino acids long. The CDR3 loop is CASSGKGGGETQYF. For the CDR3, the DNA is TGCGCCAGCAGCGGGAAGGGTGGCGGAGAGACCCAGTACTTC.

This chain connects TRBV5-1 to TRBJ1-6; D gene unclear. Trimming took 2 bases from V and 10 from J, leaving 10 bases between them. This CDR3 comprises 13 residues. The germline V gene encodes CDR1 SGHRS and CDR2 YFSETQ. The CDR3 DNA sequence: TGCGCCAGCAGCTTAGGGCCGGGGTCACCCCTCCACTTT. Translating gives CASSLGPGSPLHF. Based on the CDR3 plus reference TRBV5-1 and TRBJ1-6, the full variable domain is KAGVTQTPRYLIKTRGQQVTLSCSPISGHRSVSWYQQTPGQGLQFLFEYFSETQRNKGNFPGRFSGRQFSNSRSEMNVSTLELGDSALYLCASSLGPGSPLHFGNGTRLTVT.

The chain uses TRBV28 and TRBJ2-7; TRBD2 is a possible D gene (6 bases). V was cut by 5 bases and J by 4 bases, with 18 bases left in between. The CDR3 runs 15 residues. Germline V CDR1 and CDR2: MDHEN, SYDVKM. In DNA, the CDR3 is TGTGCCAGCAGTGGGGGGTCCAGCGGACCTTACGAGCAGTACTTC. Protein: CASSGGSSGPYEQYF.

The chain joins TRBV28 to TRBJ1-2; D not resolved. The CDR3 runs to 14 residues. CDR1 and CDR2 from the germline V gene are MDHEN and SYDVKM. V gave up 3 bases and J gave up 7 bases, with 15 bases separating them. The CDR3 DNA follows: TGTGCCAGCAGTTTGAAAGGGCCCGGGTTTGGCTACACCTTC. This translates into CASSLKGPGFGYTF.

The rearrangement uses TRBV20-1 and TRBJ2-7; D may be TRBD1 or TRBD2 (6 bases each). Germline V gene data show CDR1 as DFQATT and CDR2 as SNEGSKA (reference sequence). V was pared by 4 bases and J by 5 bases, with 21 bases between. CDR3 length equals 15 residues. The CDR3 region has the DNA TGCAGTGCTACCTCCTCTCCGGGGGCGCGGAACGAGCAGTACTTC. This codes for CSATSSPGARNEQYF.

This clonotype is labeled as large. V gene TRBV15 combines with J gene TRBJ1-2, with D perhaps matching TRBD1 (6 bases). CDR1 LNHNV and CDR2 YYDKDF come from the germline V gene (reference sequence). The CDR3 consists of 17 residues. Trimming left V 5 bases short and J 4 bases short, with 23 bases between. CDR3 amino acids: CATSLTFGGQRGYGYTF. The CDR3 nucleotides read TGTGCCACCAGCTTAACTTTTGGGGGGCAGCGCGGCTATGGCTACACCTTC.

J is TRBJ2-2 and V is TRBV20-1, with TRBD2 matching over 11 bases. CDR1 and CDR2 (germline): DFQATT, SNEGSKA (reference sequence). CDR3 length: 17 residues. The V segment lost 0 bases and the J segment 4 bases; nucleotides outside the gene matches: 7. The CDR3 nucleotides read TGCAGTGCTAGAGACCCACTAGCGGGAGTCGGCACCGGGGAGCTGTTTTTT. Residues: CSARDPLAGVGTGELFF.

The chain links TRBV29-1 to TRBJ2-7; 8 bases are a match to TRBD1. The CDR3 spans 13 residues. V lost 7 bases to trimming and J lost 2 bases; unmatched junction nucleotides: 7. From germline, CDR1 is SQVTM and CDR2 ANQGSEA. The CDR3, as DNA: TGCAGCGCCCCCGGGACAGGCCCCTACGAGCAGTACTTC. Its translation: CSAPGTGPYEQYF.

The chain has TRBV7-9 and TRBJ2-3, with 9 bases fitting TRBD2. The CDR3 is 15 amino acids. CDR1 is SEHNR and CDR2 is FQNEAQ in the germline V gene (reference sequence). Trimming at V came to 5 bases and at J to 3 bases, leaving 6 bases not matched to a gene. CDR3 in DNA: TGTGCCAGCAGCGGGGCTAGCGGGAATACAGATACGCAGTATTTT. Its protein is CASSGASGNTDTQYF.

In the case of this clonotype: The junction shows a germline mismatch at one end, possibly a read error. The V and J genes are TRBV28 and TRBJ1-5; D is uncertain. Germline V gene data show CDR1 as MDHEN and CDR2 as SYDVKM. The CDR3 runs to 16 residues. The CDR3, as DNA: TGTGTCAGCCCACCCTCGGGCAGACTGAGCAATCAGCCCCAGCATTTT. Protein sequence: CVSPPSGRLSNQPQHF.

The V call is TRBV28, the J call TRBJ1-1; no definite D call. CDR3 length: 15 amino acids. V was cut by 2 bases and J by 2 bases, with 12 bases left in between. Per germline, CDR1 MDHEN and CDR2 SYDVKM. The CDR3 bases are TGTGCCAGCAGTTTAAGTGGCAGGTTAAACACTGAAGCTTTCTTT. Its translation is CASSLSGRLNTEAFF.

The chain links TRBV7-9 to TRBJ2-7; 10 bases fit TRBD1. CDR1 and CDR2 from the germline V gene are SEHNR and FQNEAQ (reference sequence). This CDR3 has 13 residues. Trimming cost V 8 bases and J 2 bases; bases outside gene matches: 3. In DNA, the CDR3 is TGTGCCAGCGCTGACAGGGGGCCCTACGAGCAGTACTTC. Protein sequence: CASADRGPYEQYF.